Listed below are T cell receptor beta chains from one sample, sequenced in a study of identifying expanded T cells in peripheral blood. Assay: immunoSEQ multiplex PCR; the TCRdb copy retains only in-frame clones and omits some. The sample lists 75,000 to 95,000 clones, around 91% occurring once. The source material was blood. These receptors originate from a person between 18 and 75 years old in good health. Each CDR3 is given with its conserved first and last residue. A D gene is named only where the DNA matches it firmly. Size values are once, few and many counts, or a class for expanded clones, and some rows have none.

D gene: TRBD1; clone size: -; J gene: TRBJ2-7; V gene: TRBV5-6; CDR3 DNA: TGTGCCAGCAGCGGAGGAGACAGGGTCTACGAGCAGTACTTC; CDR3 protein: CASSGGDRVYEQYF
D gene: -; clone size: few; J gene: TRBJ2-7; V gene: TRBV19; CDR3 DNA: TGTGCCAGTAGTATTTCGGCAGGATCTAGAGAGCAGTACTTC; CDR3 protein: CASSISAGSREQYF
D gene: -; clone size: -; J gene: TRBJ1-5; V gene: TRBV6-1; CDR3 DNA: TGTGCCAGCAGTTCGGCAGGCTTCAATCAGCCCCAGCATTTT; CDR3 protein: CASSSAGFNQPQHF
D gene: -; clone size: -; J gene: TRBJ1-5; V gene: TRBV6-5; CDR3 DNA: TGTGCCAGCAGTTACTCGAATCCAGGGAACAATCAGCCCCAGCATTTT; CDR3 protein: CASSYSNPGNNQPQHF
D gene: TRBD1; clone size: few; J gene: TRBJ1-2; V gene: TRBV2; CDR3 DNA: TGTGCCAGCAGAGGGGACAGGACCTATGGCTACACCTTC; CDR3 protein: CASRGDRTYGYTF
D gene: -; clone size: -; J gene: TRBJ2-1; V gene: TRBV9; CDR3 DNA: TGTGCCAGCAGCGTAGACCATGAGGGATACAATGAGCAGTTCTTC; CDR3 protein: CASSVDHEGYNEQFF
D gene: -; clone size: -; J gene: TRBJ1-2; V gene: TRBV12-5; CDR3 DNA: TGTGCTAGTGGTTTGGTACAATCAGGGGCTGGCGGCTACACCTTC; CDR3 protein: CASGLVQSGAGGYTF
D gene: TRBD1; clone size: -; J gene: TRBJ2-4; V gene: TRBV7-9; CDR3 DNA: TGTGCCAGCAGCTTCGACAGGGCGGTAAACATTCAGTACTTC; CDR3 protein: CASSFDRAVNIQYF
D gene: TRBD1; clone size: -; J gene: TRBJ1-1; V gene: TRBV28; CDR3 DNA: TGTGCCAGCAGTTCCCCCGGGACAGAGAACACTGAAGCTTTCTTT; CDR3 protein: CASSSPGTENTEAFF
D gene: -; clone size: -; J gene: TRBJ2-7; V gene: TRBV6-1; CDR3 DNA: TGTGCCAGCAGAGTATGGGGCGAGCAGTACTTC; CDR3 protein: CASRVWGEQYF
D gene: -; clone size: once; J gene: TRBJ2-3; V gene: TRBV6-5; CDR3 DNA: TGTGCCAGCAAAAGGACACAAACGTTAGCAGATACGCAGTATTTT; CDR3 protein: CASKRTQTLADTQYF
D gene: TRBD1; clone size: -; J gene: TRBJ2-2; V gene: TRBV5-1; CDR3 DNA: TGCGCCAGCAGCCTGGACAGGGTGAACACCGGGGAGCTGTTTTTT; CDR3 protein: CASSLDRVNTGELFF
D gene: TRBD2; clone size: -; J gene: TRBJ2-2; V gene: TRBV5-6; CDR3 DNA: TGTGCCAGCAGCTTGAGACTAGCGGAAATCACCGGGGAGCTGTTTTTT; CDR3 protein: CASSLRLAEITGELFF
D gene: TRBD2; clone size: -; J gene: TRBJ2-7; V gene: TRBV18; CDR3 DNA: TGTGCCAGCTCAGTGGCCCTAGCGGGGGCAGACTACGAGCAGTACTTC; CDR3 protein: CASSVALAGADYEQYF
D gene: TRBD1; clone size: -; J gene: TRBJ2-2; V gene: TRBV7-6; CDR3 DNA: TGTGCCAGCAGTTCCGGGACAGGGAACACCGGGGAGCTGTTTTTT; CDR3 protein: CASSSGTGNTGELFF
D gene: -; clone size: -; J gene: TRBJ2-7; V gene: TRBV28; CDR3 DNA: TGTGCCAGCAGCCTCGGCGGGGATAACGAGCAGTACTTC; CDR3 protein: CASSLGGDNEQYF
D gene: TRBD1; clone size: -; J gene: TRBJ1-5; V gene: TRBV9; CDR3 DNA: TGTGCCAGCGGGACAGGGAATCAGCCCCAGCATTTT; CDR3 protein: CASGTGNQPQHF
D gene: TRBD2; clone size: few; J gene: TRBJ2-2; V gene: TRBV10-1; CDR3 DNA: TGCGCCAGTCAGACTAGCGGGAGTTTGGGGCCGCACACCGGGGAGCTGTTTTTT; CDR3 protein: CASQTSGSLGPHTGELFF
D gene: -; clone size: -; J gene: TRBJ1-2; V gene: TRBV19; CDR3 DNA: TGTGCCAGTAGTATAGGGAGGGCAGCGGACACCTTC; CDR3 protein: CASSIGRAADTF
D gene: TRBD2; clone size: -; J gene: TRBJ2-1; V gene: TRBV5-1; CDR3 DNA: TGCGCCAGCAGCTTGGATTTGCGGGGGGAGCAGTTCTTC; CDR3 protein: CASSLDLRGEQFF
D gene: TRBD2; clone size: once; J gene: TRBJ2-5; V gene: TRBV9; CDR3 DNA: TGTGCCAGCAGCGTAGGTTGGGCGGGAGTAGGAGAGACCCAGTACTTC; CDR3 protein: CASSVGWAGVGETQYF
D gene: -; clone size: few; J gene: TRBJ2-5; V gene: TRBV6-5; CDR3 DNA: TGTGCCAGCACGACCTTGGATGGGGAGACCCAGTACTTC; CDR3 protein: CASTTLDGETQYF
D gene: TRBD1; clone size: -; J gene: TRBJ1-2; V gene: TRBV19; CDR3 DNA: TGTGCCACTTCGGACAGGGCGAAGGGCTACACCTTC; CDR3 protein: CATSDRAKGYTF
D gene: TRBD2; clone size: -; J gene: TRBJ2-3; V gene: TRBV6-6; CDR3 DNA: TGTGCCAGCAGGCCACAATCTAGCGGGGGACATACGCAGTATTTT; CDR3 protein: CASRPQSSGGHTQYF
D gene: -; clone size: -; J gene: TRBJ2-5; V gene: TRBV7-6; CDR3 DNA: TGTGCCAGCAGCGCCGGACTACTCCAAGAGACCCAGTACTTC; CDR3 protein: CASSAGLLQETQYF
D gene: -; clone size: -; J gene: TRBJ1-1; V gene: TRBV29-1; CDR3 DNA: TGCAGCGTTGATGCGGGGAACACTGAAGCTTTCTTT; CDR3 protein: CSVDAGNTEAFF
D gene: -; clone size: -; J gene: TRBJ2-7; V gene: TRBV6-1; CDR3 DNA: TGTGCCAGCAGTGGAACGGGGAACTCCTACGAGCAGTACTTC; CDR3 protein: CASSGTGNSYEQYF
D gene: -; clone size: -; J gene: TRBJ2-2; V gene: TRBV7-2; CDR3 DNA: TGTGCCAGCAGCTCAATAGCGAACACCGGGGAGCTGTTTTTT; CDR3 protein: CASSSIANTGELFF
D gene: -; clone size: -; J gene: TRBJ2-7; V gene: TRBV4-2; CDR3 DNA: TGTGCCAGCAGAAACATCTACCCCCCCTACGAGCAGTACTTC; CDR3 protein: CASRNIYPPYEQYF
D gene: -; clone size: -; J gene: TRBJ2-1; V gene: TRBV6-1; CDR3 DNA: TGTGCCAGCAGTCCGAAATCCCCCAGGGCCAATGAGCAGTTCTTC; CDR3 protein: CASSPKSPRANEQFF
D gene: TRBD2; clone size: -; J gene: TRBJ2-5; V gene: TRBV30; CDR3 DNA: TGTGCCTGGAGTAAAGGACTAGCGGGGATTCAAGAGACCCAGTACTTC; CDR3 protein: CAWSKGLAGIQETQYF
D gene: -; clone size: -; J gene: TRBJ1-5; V gene: TRBV21-1; CDR3 DNA: TGTGCCAGCAGCAAATCAAAAGCTGAACCCAACAGTCAACAGGGCCTTAGCAATCAGCCCCAGCATTTT; CDR3 protein: CASSKSKAEPNSQQGLSNQPQHF
D gene: TRBD1; clone size: -; J gene: TRBJ2-1; V gene: TRBV7-3; CDR3 DNA: TGTGCCAGCAGCTTAGGTAGGGACAGGCGCTCCTACAATGAGCAGTTCTTC; CDR3 protein: CASSLGRDRRSYNEQFF
D gene: TRBD1; clone size: -; J gene: TRBJ1-2; V gene: TRBV29-1; CDR3 DNA: TGCAGCGTCGAAGGGGACAGGTACTATGGCTACACCTTC; CDR3 protein: CSVEGDRYYGYTF